What follows are 2 T cell receptor beta chains derived from one specimen sequenced in a study of cytomegalovirus exposure and HLA in healthy donors. PCR involved 60 Vbeta and 13 Jbeta primers. The table came from immunoSEQ multiplex PCR; TCRdb's copy has only in-frame clones and leaves some out. The sample has 60,000 to 70,000 clones, around 68% seen once. Sequencing was performed on PBMCs. The receptors stem from a man aged 50 or older in good health and CMV-seropositive.

This chain connects TRBV10-1 to TRBJ2-3, with 7 bases that match TRBD2. This CDR3 contains 15 residues. CDR1 and CDR2 from the germline V gene are WNHNN and SYGVQD (reference sequence). J lost 2 bases, V lost 0 bases, and 2 bases had no gene match. Written as DNA, the CDR3 is TGCGCCAGCAGTGAGTCCGGGGGGATCACAGATACGCAGTATTTT. Protein sequence: CASSESGGITDTQYF.

The genes are TRBV27 and TRBJ1-2; a weak D match, TRBD1 (6 bases). The CDR3 covers 14 residues. Germline lookup yields CDR1 MNHEY and CDR2 SMNVEV (reference sequence). Trimming took off 5 bases at V and 1 base at J, with 11 bases between the two ends. CDR3 loop: CASSPRGGNYGYTF. The CDR3 bases are TGTGCCAGCAGTCCTAGGGGGGGTAACTATGGCTACACCTTC.